A selection of T cell receptor beta chains follows, all from one sample in a study of shared clonotypes between healthy human individuals. Some clones are missing from TCRdb's copy, which holds only in-frame ones; the method was immunoSEQ multiplex PCR. The data contain hundreds of thousands of clones, 92% of them seen just once; the ten biggest clones take up approximately 25%. Sequenced: naive CD8+ T cells sorted from blood. The receptors here all came from a man aged 30 to 39 in good health. Both conserved end residues are trimmed from each CDR3. Fields, in order: V gene, CDR3 protein.

TRBV29-1 SVEAGGPYNEQF
TRBV27 ASSDQGARSYEQY
TRBV19 ASSALPGLQNTEAF
TRBV27 ASSLLASRSSYEQY
TRBV28 ASSWELAGSTQETQY
TRBV27 ASSYQGTGELF
TRBV10-3 AISGDSPPDTGELF
TRBV27 ASRATYNEQF
TRBV28 ASSLGTVEY
TRBV6-9 ASSQAGSPAH
TRBV27 ASSLSAGGIYEQY
TRBV25-1 ASSESRGNPLEAF
TRBV27 ASSLSASVSYEQY
TRBV27 ASGDREVEQY
TRBV9 ASSEHRGVTGELF
TRBV5-5 ASSPVTDTQY
TRBV6-4 ATVTGTGSQY
TRBV27 ASSLLQGTVAGELF
TRBV7-3 ASSIGTGGYTDTQY
TRBV7-9 ASSLPISRRENTEAF
TRBV6-9 ASREGDPNYGYT
TRBV19 ATGLAGTDTQY
TRBV27 ASSSYLGSGELF
TRBV2 ASSEEGRINEKLF
TRBV11-2 ASSLSRDSTTNEKLF
TRBV14 ASSQEDRWRGYT
TRBV5-1 ASKTGTGWNEQF
TRBV7-9 ASSGSKGLGQY
TRBV28 ASSPGVGVYEKLF
TRBV5-4 ASSSGAEAF
TRBV4-3 ASSQVVRGLGNEKLF
TRBV28 ASTPGTALRTQY
TRBV7-9 ASSSSGYYEQY
TRBV29-1 SVDGSGVYGYT
TRBV7-6 ASSGPGGRALNEQF
TRBV25-1 ASSGTTGTAAYRYGYT
TRBV27 ASSFGTARYEQY
TRBV6-4 ASSEASGSDEQF
TRBV4-1 ASSQLPPGQGAPFIGELF
TRBV25-1 ASSAGLAGAYEQY